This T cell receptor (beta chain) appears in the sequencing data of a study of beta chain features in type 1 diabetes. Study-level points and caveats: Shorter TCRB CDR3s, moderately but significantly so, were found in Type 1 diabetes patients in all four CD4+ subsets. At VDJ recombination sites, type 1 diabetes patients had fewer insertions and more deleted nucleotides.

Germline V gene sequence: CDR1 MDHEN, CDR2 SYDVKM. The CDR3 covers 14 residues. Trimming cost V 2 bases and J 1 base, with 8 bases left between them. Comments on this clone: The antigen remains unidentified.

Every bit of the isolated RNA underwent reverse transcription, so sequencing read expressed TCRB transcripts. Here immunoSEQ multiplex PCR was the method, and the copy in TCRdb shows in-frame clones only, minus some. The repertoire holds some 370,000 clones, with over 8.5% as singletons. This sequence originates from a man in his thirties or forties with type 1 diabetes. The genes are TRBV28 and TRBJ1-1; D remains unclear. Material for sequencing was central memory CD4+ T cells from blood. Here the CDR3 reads CASSLGSGNTEAFF. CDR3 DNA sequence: TGTGCCAGCAGTTTAGGGTCGGGGAACACTGAAGCTTTCTTT.